The next 23 T cell receptor beta chains were all read from a single sample in a study of cytomegalovirus exposure and HLA in healthy donors. This PCR relied on a set of 60 Vbeta primers and 13 Jbeta primers. Profiling relied on immunoSEQ multiplex PCR, and the TCRdb table lists in-frame clones only, not all of them. The sample lists some 160,000 clones, 75% to 90% occurring once. Sequenced sample: PBMCs. All receptors derive from a male donor in good health and CMV-seronegative.

The chain employs TRBV5-5 and TRBJ1-5, with D maybe TRBD1 (5 bases). Germline CDR1 and CDR2: SGHKS and YYEKEE (reference sequence). Trimming took 4 bases from V and 0 from J, leaving 11 bases between them. The CDR3 is made up of 15 amino acids. CDR3 in DNA: TGTGCCAGCAGCCTGACAGTTTATAGCAATCAGCCCCAGCATTTT. Protein product: CASSLTVYSNQPQHF.

The gene calls are TRBV7-6 and TRBJ2-4; D perhaps matches TRBD2 (5 bases). The V and J ends lost 2 bases and 8 bases respectively, with 13 bases between them. The CDR3 extends over 14 amino acids. Germline CDR1 is SGHVS and CDR2 is FNYEAQ. CDR3 in amino acids: CASSLNRGWDIQYF. The DNA for the CDR3 is TGTGCCAGCAGCTTAAATCGGGGTTGGGACATTCAGTACTTC.

CDR3: CASSFDRAGEKLFF. The CDR3 DNA reads TGTGCCAGCAGCTTCGACAGGGCCGGGGAAAAACTGTTTTTT. The rearrangement links TRBV5-4 to TRBJ1-4, with 7 positions matching TRBD1. The CDR3 is 14 residues long. V dropped 2 bases and J dropped 8; count of bases not matched to a gene: 6. Germline values: CDR1 SGHNT, CDR2 YYREEE (reference sequence).

The chain has TRBV11-3 and TRBJ2-3; the match to TRBD2 covers 9 bases. J lost 0 bases, V lost 1 base, and 2 bases had no gene match. The CDR3 length is 16 residues. CDR1 and CDR2 (germline): SGHNT, YENEEA. CDR3 bases: TGTGCCAGCAGCTTAGGGACTAGCGTCAGCACAGATACGCAGTATTTT. Its translation is CASSLGTSVSTDTQYF.

This clone has only a few counts. The chain has TRBV27 and TRBJ2-5; tentatively, D is TRBD2 (7 bases). The germline CDR1 and CDR2 sequences are MNHEY and SMNVEV (reference sequence). V was shortened by 6 bases and J by 5 bases, with 16 bases between the two germline ends. CDR3 length: 14 residues. CDR3 loop: CASRGGGAGETQYF. The CDR3 coding sequence is TGTGCCAGCAGGGGAGGGGGGGCGGGTGAGACCCAGTACTTC.

The V gene is TRBV5-4, the J gene TRBJ1-1; unclear D gene. Trimming pared 0 bases from V and 7 bases from J, leaving 7 bases between. The CDR3 extends over 12 amino acids. The germline CDR1 and CDR2 sequences are SGHNT and YYREEE (reference sequence). The CDR3 is CASSLGGFEAFF. In nucleotides, the CDR3 is TGTGCCAGCAGCTTGGGCGGGTTTGAAGCTTTCTTT. Based on the CDR3 plus reference TRBV5-4 and TRBJ1-1, the full variable domain is ETGVTQSPTHLIKTRGQQVTLRCSSQSGHNTVSWYQQALGQGPQFIFQYYREEENGRGNFPPRFSGLQFPNYSSELNVNALELDDSALYLCASSLGGFEAFFGQGTRLTVV.

V gene TRBV5-1 combines with J gene TRBJ2-1; 16 bases are shared with TRBD2. Trimming removed 4 bases from V and 8 bases from J; junction bases left unmatched: 15. Looked up from germline, CDR1 is SGHRS and CDR2 is YFSETQ. The CDR3 sequence is 19 residues long. The CDR3 loop reads CASSPRPGTSGGALDEQFF. The CDR3 nucleotides are TGCGCCAGCAGCCCCCGTCCCGGGACTAGCGGGGGGGCTTTGGATGAGCAGTTCTTC. Together with reference TRBV5-1 and TRBJ2-1, the CDR3 gives the full variable domain: KAGVTQTPRYLIKTRGQQVTLSCSPISGHRSVSWYQQTPGQGLQFLFEYFSETQRNKGNFPGRFSGRQFSNSRSEMNVSTLELGDSALYLCASSPRPGTSGGALDEQFFGPGTRLTVL.

The V and J genes are TRBV7-8 and TRBJ2-1, with TRBD2 matching 8 bases. Per germline, CDR1 SGHVS and CDR2 FQNEAQ. This CDR3 has 16 residues. The V gene end was trimmed by 1 base and the J gene end by 5 bases; junction bases not matched to a gene: 7. The CDR3 bases are TGTGCCAGCAGCTTAGTCGGGGGGGGGACCCACAATGAGCAGTTCTTC. It yields the protein CASSLVGGGTHNEQFF.

The V gene is TRBV14, the J gene TRBJ2-7; tentative D call: TRBD2 (6 bases). Germline CDR1 reads SGHDN; CDR2 reads FVKESK. Between the trimmed V and J ends, which lost 4 bases and 0 bases, there was a span of 10 bases. The CDR3 extends over 14 amino acids. In DNA, the CDR3 is TGTGCCAGCAGCCCCCGGGACTTCTCCTACGAGCAGTACTTC. This translates into CASSPRDFSYEQYF.

The chain has TRBV6-5 and TRBJ1-2, with D possibly being TRBD1 (5 bases). V was shortened by 0 bases and J by 2 bases, with 10 bases between the two germline ends. The CDR3 extends over 15 amino acids. Germline CDR1 reads MNHEY; CDR2 reads SVGAGI. Here the CDR3 DNA reads TGTGCCAGCAGTTACTCGGCAGGGTGGAACTATGGCTACACCTTC. It translates to CASSYSAGWNYGYTF.

The chain links TRBV15 to TRBJ2-3, with TRBD2 as a possible D gene (5 bases). The germline V and J ends were trimmed by 3 bases and 1 base, with 17 bases remaining between them. CDR1 is LNHNV, CDR2 YYDKDF, per germline (reference sequence). The length of the CDR3 is 17 residues. CDR3 coding DNA: TGTGCCACCAGCAGGCACCTTGGACTGGGCGGCACAGATACGCAGTATTTT. Protein: CATSRHLGLGGTDTQYF.

This clone was counted a single time. V and J are TRBV7-2 and TRBJ1-5, with 7 nucleotides matching TRBD1. Unmatched junction bases numbered 7, after V lost 5 bases and J lost 3 bases. The germline gives CDR1 SGHTA, CDR2 FQGNSA. This CDR3 comprises 15 residues. In nucleotides, the CDR3 is TGTGCCAGCAGCCCTGGGACAGCCGACAATCAGCCCCAGCATTTT. Amino acids: CASSPGTADNQPQHF.

This clone was seen once. CDR3 residues: CASSYSGHPNQPQHF. The CDR3 nucleotides are TGTGCCAGCAGTTACTCAGGACACCCCAATCAGCCCCAGCATTTT. This chain links TRBV6-6 with TRBJ1-5; maybe TRBD1 (5 bases). The V end was cut by 0 bases, the J end by 3 bases, with 9 bases between. CDR3 length equals 15 residues. Germline CDR1 MNHNY, CDR2 SVGAGI (reference sequence).

The chain links TRBV21-1 to TRBJ2-2; the D call of TRBD1 is as the table states it, not checked on the DNA. TRBV21-1 is assigned pseudogene status. This CDR3 spans 16 amino acids. As DNA, the CDR3 is TGTGCCAGCAGCGCCGTCAGGGGGCTTATGGGCGGGGAGCTGTTTTTT. Translating gives CASSAVRGLMGGELFF.

The chain joins TRBV5-4 to TRBJ2-5; possible D gene TRBD2, 7 bases. CDR3 size: 15 residues. Germline lookup yields CDR1 SGHNT and CDR2 YYREEE (reference sequence). V was trimmed by 4 bases and J by 5 bases, leaving 18 bases between them. As DNA, the CDR3 is TGTGCCAGCAGCGCAAAGGGGGAGGGAGGGGAGACCCAGTACTTC. Translating gives CASSAKGEGGETQYF. Using reference TRBV5-4 and TRBJ2-5 for the parts outside the CDR3, the full variable domain is ETGVTQSPTHLIKTRGQQVTLRCSSQSGHNTVSWYQQALGQGPQFIFQYYREEENGRGNFPPRFSGLQFPNYSSELNVNALELDDSALYLCASSAKGEGGETQYFGPGTRLLVL.

This CDR3 reads CASSEGGRGRGFYEQYF. The DNA of the CDR3 is TGTGCCAGCAGTGAAGGTGGGCGGGGACGAGGTTTCTACGAGCAGTACTTC. This chain connects TRBV2 to TRBJ2-7, with TRBD2 as a possible D gene (6 bases). CDR3 length: 17 residues. Trimming stripped 1 base from V and 3 bases from J, with 19 bases between. Germline V CDR1 and CDR2: SNHLY, FYNNEI. Variable domain in full (rest from reference TRBV2 and TRBJ2-7): EPEVTQTPSHQVTQMGQEVILRCVPISNHLYFYWYRQILGQKVEFLVSFYNNEISEKSEIFDDQFSVERPDGSNFTLKIRSTKLEDSAMYFCASSEGGRGRGFYEQYFGPGTRLTVT.

The genes are TRBV6-6 and TRBJ1-5; TRBD1 might be the D (6 bases). Looked up from germline, CDR1 is MNHNY and CDR2 is SVGAGI (reference sequence). Trimming pared 1 base from V and 0 bases from J, leaving 7 bases between. CDR3 size: 15 residues. CDR3 in amino acids: CASSYYRVSNQPQHF. The CDR3 region has the DNA TGTGCCAGCAGTTACTACAGGGTTAGCAATCAGCCCCAGCATTTT.

This chain's CDR3 is CASSLDVRSGYTF. The DNA of the CDR3 is TGTGCCAGCAGCTTAGATGTCAGGTCTGGCTACACCTTC. This rearrangement joins TRBV7-9 to TRBJ1-2; D gene uncertain. V shed 1 base and J shed 7 bases, with 10 bases lying between them. The CDR3 spans 13 residues. Germline V gene data show CDR1 as SEHNR and CDR2 as FQNEAQ (reference sequence).

The chain employs TRBV14 and TRBJ1-2; D unclear. Per germline, CDR1 SGHDN and CDR2 FVKESK. The V end was cut by 0 bases, the J end by 4 bases, with 6 bases between. The CDR3 runs to 13 residues. The CDR3 bases are TGTGCCAGCAGCCAAGAGGCGGGCTATGGCTACACCTTC. It translates to CASSQEAGYGYTF.

The chain employs TRBV11-2 and TRBJ2-7, with 7 bases fitting TRBD1. CDR3 size: 15 residues. Germline CDR1 reads SGHAT; CDR2 reads FQNNGV. The trim removed 6 bases at V and 3 bases at J, leaving 11 bases unmatched. The CDR3 DNA follows: TGTGCCAGCAGGCAACTCCGGGACAGATTCTACGAGCAGTACTTC. This codes for CASRQLRDRFYEQYF. The whole variable domain, filled in from reference TRBV11-2 and TRBJ2-7, reads EAGVAQSPRYKIIEKRQSVAFWCNPISGHATLYWYQQILGQGPKLLIQFQNNGVVDDSQLPKDRFSAERLKGVDSTLKIQPAKLEDSAVYLCASRQLRDRFYEQYFGPGTRLTVT.

This clone was observed a handful of times. In DNA form, the CDR3 reads TGCGCCAGCAGCCAAGAGGCGACGGGGGGGCCCTACGAGCAGTACTTC. This sequence encodes CASSQEATGGPYEQYF. The rearrangement uses TRBV4-1 and TRBJ2-7, with TRBD2 matching 8 bases. Germline CDR1 and CDR2: MGHRA and YSYEKL. Trimming at V came to 0 bases and at J to 2 bases, leaving 6 bases not matched to a gene. The CDR3 length is 16 residues.

This chain links TRBV15 with TRBJ1-1; D is ambiguous. The CDR3 is 15 residues long. Germline assignment: CDR1 LNHNV and CDR2 YYDKDF (reference sequence). V lost 3 bases and J 0 bases, leaving 11 bases between the germline ends. The CDR3: CATSRPARMNTEAFF. Written as DNA, the CDR3 is TGTGCCACCAGCAGGCCAGCTAGAATGAACACTGAAGCTTTCTTT.

The chain links TRBV4-3 to TRBJ2-7, with 8 bases identical to TRBD1. There are 18 residues in the CDR3. Trimming removed 0 bases from V and 0 bases from J; junction bases left unmatched: 10. Germline CDR1 reads LGHNA; CDR2 reads YSLEER. The CDR3 sequence is CASSQDPPARGLSYEQYF. The CDR3 DNA is TGCGCCAGCAGCCAAGATCCCCCGGCCAGGGGGCTCTCCTACGAGCAGTACTTC.